Given below is one TCR beta chain in context. Its matching antigen is unknown. The data were obtained in a study of identical twins. Whole-study results and caveats: Low generation probability was overrepresented in out-of-frame alpha sequences shared by twins. Invariant MAIT and iNKT cells could partly confound zero-insertion analyses.

V lost 5 bases and J lost 0; bases outside the gene matches: 6. Germline V gene data show CDR1 as KGHSH and CDR2 as LQKENI. This CDR3 spans 17 amino acids. MiXCR, applied by TCRdb to the 5' RACE reads, yields one record per CDR3 protein. The table has a few hundred thousand distinct CDR3 sequences, just under 10% seen once; the top ten hold roughly 3%. The sample was also reused in another study, on yellow fever vaccine responses in identical twins. That paper notes: Convergence reportedly seemed to mark part of the twins' vaccine T cell response, with personalization marking the rest.

The rearrangement links TRBV18 to TRBJ2-1, with 11 bases aligning to TRBD2. The sample was PBMCs. The receptor was isolated from a woman younger than 35 in good health. CDR3 DNA: TGTGCCAGCTCATCCGGGACTAGCGGCTTCTCCTACAATGAGCAGTTCTTC. Translation gives CASSSGTSGFSYNEQFF.